A selection of T cell receptor beta chains follows, all from one sample in a study of OX40 agonist ivuxolimab in advanced cancers. Assay used: immunoSEQ multiplex PCR; TCRdb lists only in-frame clones, some missing. Altogether roughly 69,000 clones are present, about 90% being singletons, with the ten largest covering over 4%. Sequenced material: CD4+ or CD8+ T cells sorted from blood, taken in a trial of the OX40 agonist ivuxolimab. These receptors were collected from an adult with an advanced solid tumor such as melanoma, head and neck, liver or kidney cancer. Each CDR3 is given with its conserved first and last residue. A D gene is named only where the DNA matches it firmly. Part of the rows lack a size; the others show once, few, many or a class for expanded clones.

cdr3_nt,cdr3_aa,clone_size,d_call,j_call,v_call
TGTGCCAGCAGTTTCAAGCTCAGCACAGATACGCAGTATTTT,CASSFKLSTDTQYF,-,-,TRBJ2-3,TRBV27
TGTGCCAGCTCACCAGGGAACTCGTACTCTGGAAACACCATATATTTT,CASSPGNSYSGNTIYF,-,-,TRBJ1-3,TRBV18
TGCAGCCTGACTTTACAGAGCCTTAACACTGAAGCTTTCTTT,CSLTLQSLNTEAFF,few,-,TRBJ1-1,TRBV29-1
TGCGCCAGCAGCCACGGCGGACGGGGGGGAGGGTACAATGAGCAGTTCTTC,CASSHGGRGGGYNEQFF,-,TRBD2,TRBJ2-1,TRBV4-1
TGTGCCAGTAGTACTTCTGATAGGCGTCGAGGCTATGGCTACACCTTC,CASSTSDRRRGYGYTF,-,-,TRBJ1-2,TRBV19
TGTGCCAGCAGCCACGCCTACGAGCAGTACTTC,CASSHAYEQYF,few,-,TRBJ2-7,TRBV5-5
TGCGCCAGCCAAAGGAGTACTAATGAAAAACTGTTTTTT,CASQRSTNEKLFF,-,-,TRBJ1-4,TRBV5-1
TGTGCCAGCAGTTACTCCTCCTACAATGAGCAGTTCTTC,CASSYSSYNEQFF,-,-,TRBJ2-1,TRBV6-5
TGTGCCAGCAGCGCGGGGACAGAGAGCTATGGCTACACCTTC,CASSAGTESYGYTF,-,TRBD1,TRBJ1-2,TRBV9
TGTGCCAGCAGATACGGTACCGGGGAGCTGTTTTTT,CASRYGTGELFF,once,-,TRBJ2-2,TRBV6-6
TGTGCCAGCAGATCACTAGCGCCTAGCACAGATACGCAGTATTTT,CASRSLAPSTDTQYF,once,TRBD2,TRBJ2-3,TRBV28
TGTGCCTGGAGGCTAGCGGGAGTACCCGGGGAGCTGTTTTTT,CAWRLAGVPGELFF,-,TRBD2,TRBJ2-2,TRBV30
TGTGCCAGCAGCATACAGGGAGGGCGAAATGAAAAACTGTTTTTT,CASSIQGGRNEKLFF,once,-,TRBJ1-4,TRBV7-9
TGTGCCAGCAGCAGCTGCGGCGGTTGCTGCTTTAATCAGCCCCAGCATTTT,CASSSCGGCCFNQPQHF,once,-,TRBJ1-5,TRBV21-1
TGTGCCAGCAGCAAGCCCCCGGGACTTGTCCCTTACGAGCAGTACTTC,CASSKPPGLVPYEQYF,-,-,TRBJ2-7,TRBV28
TGTGCCAGCAGCGCCACTAGCGCTACCTACAATGAGCAGTTCTTC,CASSATSATYNEQFF,-,TRBD2,TRBJ2-1,TRBV9
TGTGCCAGCAGTTATGGTTCAGGGGATAACTATGGCTACACCTTC,CASSYGSGDNYGYTF,-,-,TRBJ1-2,TRBV6-5
TGTGCCAGCAGTTCCCCAGGATGGAACGAGCAGTACTTC,CASSSPGWNEQYF,-,-,TRBJ2-7,TRBV28
TGTGCCAGCAGCTCCCTGGGCCGGTCGACTGAAGCTTTCTTT,CASSSLGRSTEAFF,-,-,TRBJ1-1,TRBV28
TGTGCCAGCAGTTTATTTTCTCAACTGTTTTTT,CASSLFSQLFF,-,-,TRBJ1-4,TRBV28
TGTGCCAGCAGCTTACGCGGGACAGGGCGAAATGAGCAGTTCTTC,CASSLRGTGRNEQFF,-,TRBD1,TRBJ2-1,TRBV7-3
TGCGCCAGCAGTGATACAGGAGCGAATTCACCCCTCCACTTT,CASSDTGANSPLHF,-,-,TRBJ1-6,TRBV10-2
TGTGCCAGCAGCTTAACGGGACAGGGCCCCATCATTCAGTACTTC,CASSLTGQGPIIQYF,-,TRBD1,TRBJ2-4,TRBV7-3
TGTGCCAGCAGCCTCGGATTCTTCAACGAAAAACTGTTTTTT,CASSLGFFNEKLFF,-,-,TRBJ1-4,TRBV16
TGTGCCAGCAGCTCCGAGGGTGCCTACGAGCAGTACTTC,CASSSEGAYEQYF,-,-,TRBJ2-7,TRBV7-9
TGTGCCAGTAGTATAGATGGGGGAACCAATCAGCCCCAGCATTTT,CASSIDGGTNQPQHF,-,-,TRBJ1-5,TRBV19
TGTGCCAGCAATTCGGTTGGGGCCAACGTCCTGACTTTC,CASNSVGANVLTF,once,-,TRBJ2-6,TRBV6-6
TGTGCCAGCTCACCACCAGGGGCCGCCGGGGAGCTGTTTTTT,CASSPPGAAGELFF,-,-,TRBJ2-2,TRBV18
TGTGCCAGCAGCTTAAGCAGATCTGGAAACACCATATATTTT,CASSLSRSGNTIYF,-,-,TRBJ1-3,TRBV7-8
TGTGCCAGCAGCTTTGAGATAGTTACCGAGCAGTACTTC,CASSFEIVTEQYF,-,-,TRBJ2-7,TRBV11-2
TGCGCCAGCAGCTTTTCGGACAGACCACCTAACGAGCAGTACTTC,CASSFSDRPPNEQYF,-,-,TRBJ2-7,TRBV5-1
TGTGCCAGCCGTCAGGGACAGGGGGCGAACGAGCAGTACTTC,CASRQGQGANEQYF,once,TRBD1,TRBJ2-7,TRBV27
TGTGCCAGCAGTCCACCAGCAGGGCACTTCGATGAGCAGTTCTTC,CASSPPAGHFDEQFF,-,-,TRBJ2-1,TRBV28
TGTGCCACCAGCAGAGAGTGGTCTAGCGGCACAGATACGCAGTATTTT,CATSREWSSGTDTQYF,-,-,TRBJ2-3,TRBV15
TGTGCCAGCAGCGAGAGACTAGCGGGAGGGCCTGTTAACGAGCAGTACTTC,CASSERLAGGPVNEQYF,-,TRBD2,TRBJ2-7,TRBV7-2
TGCGCCAGCAGCCAAGTCGTCCAGGGGAACACCATATATTTT,CASSQVVQGNTIYF,-,-,TRBJ1-3,TRBV4-1
TGCGCCAGCAGCTTGAGTGGGCCTCATCAGCCCCAGCATTTT,CASSLSGPHQPQHF,-,-,TRBJ1-5,TRBV5-1
TGTGCCAGCAGCTTGGGGGCCCAGGGACCAAATCAGCCCCAGCATTTT,CASSLGAQGPNQPQHF,-,-,TRBJ1-5,TRBV5-5
TGCGCCAGCAGTCCAGGGGGCCCAGATACGCAGTATTTT,CASSPGGPDTQYF,-,TRBD1,TRBJ2-3,TRBV10-1
TGTGCCAGCAGTGAACTGCCCAGGGGCTACACCTTC,CASSELPRGYTF,-,-,TRBJ1-2,TRBV2
TGCGCCAGCAGCTTGGCCGATATCACAGATACGCAGTATTTT,CASSLADITDTQYF,-,-,TRBJ2-3,TRBV5-1
TGTGCCAGCAGTTACTCTCCTAGCGCGACCTACAATGAGCAGTTCTTC,CASSYSPSATYNEQFF,-,-,TRBJ2-1,TRBV6-5
TGCAGCGTTGGGGGCATAAGACTAGCGGGAGCCTGGGCGAATGAGCAGTTCTTC,CSVGGIRLAGAWANEQFF,-,TRBD2,TRBJ2-1,TRBV29-1
TGCGCCAGCAGCTTGTTTGGAAAGGAGACCGGCAATGAGCAGTTCTTC,CASSLFGKETGNEQFF,-,-,TRBJ2-1,TRBV5-1
TGTGCCAGTAAGACAGGGCTTTCGTCCTACAATGAGCAGTTCTTC,CASKTGLSSYNEQFF,once,TRBD1,TRBJ2-1,TRBV19
TGTGCCAGCAGCTCCGGTTTTGGAAACACCATATATTTT,CASSSGFGNTIYF,-,-,TRBJ1-3,TRBV5-6
TGCGCCAGCAGCCAAGATGGGAGTTATAGCAATCAGCCCCAGCATTTT,CASSQDGSYSNQPQHF,-,-,TRBJ1-5,TRBV4-1
TGTGCCAGCAGTTACAGCTCGGTCTCCCGGGGGACCATATATTTT,CASSYSSVSRGTIYF,-,-,TRBJ1-3,TRBV6-5
TGTGCCAGCAGGATGGAATCGGACGGTTCCTACGAGCAGTACTTC,CASRMESDGSYEQYF,-,-,TRBJ2-7,TRBV6-4